This T cell receptor beta chain was found in a study of shared clonotypes between healthy human individuals (dated by TCRdb to 2019 to 2021). General notes on the study: The cohort comprised a couple of women and a few men aged 18 to 49 years. Per donor, three plates each were used for CD4 naive and CD4 memory, two for CD8 naive, and one for CD8 memory. To estimate repertoire size and how much clonotype sharing occurs between individuals, the study deeply sequenced the blood TCR repertoires of five healthy adults. To increase sequencing depth and limit assay-specific biases, different laboratories used diverse techniques to prepare libraries and sequence TCR repertoires. Each donor's leukapheresis produced roughly between roughly 0.9 and 9 billion PBMCs. Here is what the overall study found, with its caveats: Rarefaction of sorted-subset datasets indicated incomplete sequencing despite the large sequencing depth. About 5% of naive CD4, around 3.6% of naive CD8, 2% to 2.5% of memory CD4, and 0.35% to 0.5% of memory CD8 clonotypes were shared across several donors. Pairwise subsampling led to the expectation that sequencing depth would affect the degree of clonotype sharing among donors. Because the study included a small number of donors, the genetic and exposure-history diversity represented was limited. Only blood was sampled, and tissue TCR repertoires likely differ from those in blood. Compared with non-shared clonotypes, clonotypes shared by all four sorted-subset donors had higher generation probabilities. Naive subsets generally had larger estimated clonotype richness than memory subsets did.

TCR CDR3 regions were amplified from genomic DNA by multiplex PCR using the deep immunoSEQ assay. Extracted genomic DNA from each cell subset was spread evenly across all wells of several immunoSEQ 96-well plates, with each plate serving as a replicate. Each replicate PCR for sorted subsets received around 200 ng genomic DNA, equal to roughly 30,000 T cell genomes. The purified libraries were quantified using a Qubit 3.0 fluorometer, sized with a Bioanalyzer 2100, and then quantified again using the KAPA Library Quantification kit. A separate single-read 150-cycle Illumina NextSeq 550 flow cell was used to sequence each immunoSEQ 96-well plate. Per the authors' processing: Because the immunoSEQ output held only junctional sequences and lacked quality scores, the filtering could not match the filtering applied to full-length reads. To assign V/J genes and CDR3, sequences were annotated using PyIR, a Python wrapper for IgBLAST v1.9, with IMGT germline references. Reads were removed for weak V/J assignments (E-value above 1e-6), missing CDR3, stop codons, out-of-frame junctions, or ambiguous translated residues. V3J clonotypes were defined by identical inferred V gene, J gene, and CDR3 amino acid sequence. Percentage overlap between repertoires was computed as shared unique clonotypes divided by the size of the smaller repertoire. Three approaches were used to assess repertoire richness: RTK rarefaction, the Chao1 estimator, and Recon v2.1 estimates of unobserved clonotypes. Generation probabilities for all TCRbeta clonotypes obtained by the gDNA method from a handful of donors were computed using OLGA. Entries here come from immuneACCESS through TCRdb and include only in-frame sequences with V and J called. Some clones fail to appear in such tables; in the studies checked, an unresolved V gene covers under half of the shortfall, and the cause of the remainder is unknown. V, J and clone size reflect that table, while D and trimming were determined from the DNA. This sample lists about 800,000 clones; about 97% were detected once. The ten largest clones add up to about 0.25% of the sample.

V sheds 4 bases and J sheds 4 bases, leaving 5 bases between their ends. CDR1 and CDR2 are drawn from the germline V gene: SGHAT, FQNNGV. The CDR3 goes from the cysteine to the phenylalanine over 11 residues. The DNA shown is the 33-base CDR3, in frame from base 1. About this clone: The clone's antigen remains unknown. No clone much larger than this one lies a single base away; base qualities are absent. Other DNA sequences in this specimen translate into the identical CDR3.

For the CD8 naive samples, CD45RO-negative cells were positively selected for CCR7, yielding a CD45RA+CCR7+ population from which TemRA cells were excluded. The donors were healthy, HIV-negative adults who had no recently reported acute infections or vaccinations. All donors were Caucasian adults living in Nashville, Tennessee, USA. After blood collection by leukapheresis, PBMCs were isolated using Ficoll-Histopaque density gradient centrifugation and then cryopreserved in the vapor phase of liquid nitrogen. Analytical flow cytometry was used to check the purity and quantity of every magnetically sorted T cell population. Genomic DNA was isolated from each sorted fraction and quantified by UV absorbance on a Nanodrop 2000c.

The sample was naive CD8+ T cells sorted from blood. The cell subset or site tag for this specimen amounts to: CD45RA+CCR7+. The rearrangement combines TRBV11-2 with TRBJ2-7; the D gene identity is not certain. The clonotype originates from a young man in good health. CDR3 sequence: CASSSLYEQYF. The DNA sequence reads TGTGCCAGCAGCTCCTTATACGAGCAGTACTTC. Outside the CDR3, residues come from the reference TRBV11-2 and TRBJ2-7 proteins, so the full variable domain is: EAGVAQSPRYKIIEKRQSVAFWCNPISGHATLYWYQQILGQGPKLLIQFQNNGVVDDSQLPKDRFSAERLKGVDSTLKIQPAKLEDSAVYLCASSSLYEQYFGPGTRLTVT.